This T cell receptor (beta chain) was sequenced during a study of blood T cell repertoires in COVID-19. The wider study: The United States, Italy and Spain supplied acute and convalescent COVID-19 samples. Sources were T cells, B-cell-depleted T cells, or PBMCs; the material itself was cDNA or gDNA.

Per the germline V gene, CDR1 is MGHRA and CDR2 is YSYEKL. This CDR3 comprises 14 residues. Deletions cut 0 bases from V and 8 bases from J, with 13 bases between. Per the authors' pipeline: Reference gene primer amplification gave estimated nucleated cell counts. Sequenced by immunoSEQ multiplex PCR; TCRdb stores in-frame clones only, minus some. V and J calls and clone size are those listed in that table; D and trimming were worked out from the DNA. The sample lists a few hundred thousand clones, roughly 85% seen once, with 3% in the top ten. The receptor comes from a woman younger than 45 with active or convalescent COVID-19. This sequence joins TRBV4-1 and TRBJ1-2; no clear D. Source material: peripheral blood. The CDR3 DNA reads as TGCGCCAGCAGCCAAGAGGCGGATTCGGTCGGCTACACCTTC. Translating gives CASSQEADSVGYTF.